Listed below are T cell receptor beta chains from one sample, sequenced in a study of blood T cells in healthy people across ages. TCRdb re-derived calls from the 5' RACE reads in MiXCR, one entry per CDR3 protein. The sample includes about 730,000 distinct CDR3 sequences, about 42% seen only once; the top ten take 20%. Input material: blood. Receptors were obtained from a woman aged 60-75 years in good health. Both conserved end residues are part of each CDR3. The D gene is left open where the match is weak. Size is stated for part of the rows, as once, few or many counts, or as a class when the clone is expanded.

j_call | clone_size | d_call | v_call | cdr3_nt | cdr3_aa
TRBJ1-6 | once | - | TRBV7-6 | TGTGCCAGCAGCTTAGACGCCGGATTAAGATCACCCCTCCACTTT | CASSLDAGLRSPLHF
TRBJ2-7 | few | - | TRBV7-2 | TGTGCCAGCAGCCCCGAGCGCCAGAGAACGCACTACGAGCAGTACTTC | CASSPERQRTHYEQYF
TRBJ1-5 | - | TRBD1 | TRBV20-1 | TGCAGTGCAACGACCGGGACAGGGGATCAGCCCCAGCATTTT | CSATTGTGDQPQHF
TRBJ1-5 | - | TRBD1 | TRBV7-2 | TGTGCCAGCAGCTCCGCGCAGGGGGCGAGTAATCAGCCCCAGCATTTT | CASSSAQGASNQPQHF
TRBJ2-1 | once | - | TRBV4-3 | TGCGCCAGCAGCCAAGATCGGGCTAGACTCTACAATGAGCAGTTCTTC | CASSQDRARLYNEQFF
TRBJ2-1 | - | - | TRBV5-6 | TGTGCCAGCAGCCGGAGAAGGACAGAGAATGAGCAGTTCTTC | CASSRRRTENEQFF
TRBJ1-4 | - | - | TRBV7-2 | TGTGCCGGCAGCTTAGTAGGTCGGGGAGGTGTTAATGAAAAACTGTTTTTT | CAGSLVGRGGVNEKLFF
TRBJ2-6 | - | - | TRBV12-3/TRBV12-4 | TGTGCCAGCAGTTTAGGGTTAGCGGTCTCTGGGGCCAACGTCCTGACTTTC | CASSLGLAVSGANVLTF
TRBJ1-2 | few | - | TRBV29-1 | TGCAGCGTTGATGTTGGGTGGGGCTACACCTTC | CSVDVGWGYTF
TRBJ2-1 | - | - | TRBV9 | TGTGCCAGCAGCGCGTTGGGACAATTCAATGAGCAGTTCTTC | CASSALGQFNEQFF